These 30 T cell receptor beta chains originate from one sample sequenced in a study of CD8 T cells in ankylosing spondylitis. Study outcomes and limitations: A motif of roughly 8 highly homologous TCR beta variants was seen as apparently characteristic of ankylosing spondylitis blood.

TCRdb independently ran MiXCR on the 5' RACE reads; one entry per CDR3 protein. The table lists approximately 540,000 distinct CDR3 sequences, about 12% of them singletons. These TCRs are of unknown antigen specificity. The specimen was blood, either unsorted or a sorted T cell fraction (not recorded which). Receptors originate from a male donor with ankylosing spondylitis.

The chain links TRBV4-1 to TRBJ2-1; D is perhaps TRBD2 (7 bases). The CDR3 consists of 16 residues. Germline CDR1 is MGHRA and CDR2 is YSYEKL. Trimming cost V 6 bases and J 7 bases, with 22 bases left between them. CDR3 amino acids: CASRPLRKGGLNEQFF. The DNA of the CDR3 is TGCGCCAGCAGGCCACTACGGAAGGGGGGGCTAAATGAGCAGTTCTTC.

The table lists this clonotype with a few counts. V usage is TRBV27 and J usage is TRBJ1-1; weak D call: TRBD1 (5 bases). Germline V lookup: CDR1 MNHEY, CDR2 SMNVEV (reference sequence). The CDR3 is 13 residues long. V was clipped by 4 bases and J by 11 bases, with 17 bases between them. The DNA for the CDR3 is TGTGCCAGCAGTTGGGCTGCGGGGGGACGGGCTTTCTTT. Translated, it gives CASSWAAGGRAFF.

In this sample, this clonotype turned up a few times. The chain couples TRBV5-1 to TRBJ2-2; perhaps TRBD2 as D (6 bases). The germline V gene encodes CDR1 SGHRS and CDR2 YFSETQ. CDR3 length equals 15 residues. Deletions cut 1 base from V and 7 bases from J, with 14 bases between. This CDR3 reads CASSLRIGEVGELFF. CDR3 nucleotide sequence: TGCGCCAGCAGCTTGAGGATAGGGGAGGTCGGGGAGCTGTTTTTT.

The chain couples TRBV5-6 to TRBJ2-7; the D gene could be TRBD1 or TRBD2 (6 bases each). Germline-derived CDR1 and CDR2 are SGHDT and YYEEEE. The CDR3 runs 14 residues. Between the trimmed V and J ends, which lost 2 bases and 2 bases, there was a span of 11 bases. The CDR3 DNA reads TGTGCCAGCAGCTTAGGGGGGCTCACCTACGAGCAGTACTTC. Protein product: CASSLGGLTYEQYF.

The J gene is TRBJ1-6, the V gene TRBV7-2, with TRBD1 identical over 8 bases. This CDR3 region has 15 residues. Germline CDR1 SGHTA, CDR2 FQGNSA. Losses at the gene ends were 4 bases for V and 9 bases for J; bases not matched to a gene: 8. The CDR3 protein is CASSSSTGDGSPLHF. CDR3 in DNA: TGTGCCAGCAGCTCCTCGACAGGGGACGGTTCACCCCTCCACTTT.

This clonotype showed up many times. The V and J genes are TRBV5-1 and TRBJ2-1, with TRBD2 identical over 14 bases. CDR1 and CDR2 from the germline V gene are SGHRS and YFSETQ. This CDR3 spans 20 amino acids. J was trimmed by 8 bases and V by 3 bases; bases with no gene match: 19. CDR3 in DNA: TGCGCCAGCAGCTGGTTTATGGTGACCGGGACTAGCGGGAGAGGGCATGAGCAGTTCTTC. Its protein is CASSWFMVTGTSGRGHEQFF.

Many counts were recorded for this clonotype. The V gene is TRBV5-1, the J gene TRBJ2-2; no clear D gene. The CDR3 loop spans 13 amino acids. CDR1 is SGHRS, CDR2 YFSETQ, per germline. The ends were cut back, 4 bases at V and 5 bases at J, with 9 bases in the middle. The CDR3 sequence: CASSLVVTGELFF. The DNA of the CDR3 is TGCGCCAGCAGCCTGGTGGTGACCGGGGAGCTGTTTTTT.

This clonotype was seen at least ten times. CDR3 nucleotides: TGTGCCAGCAGACGGGGGTTAGATACGCAGTATTTT. Protein: CASRRGLDTQYF. The J gene is TRBJ2-3, the V gene TRBV6-2 or TRBV6-3; D is possibly TRBD2 (6 bases). Trimming stripped 6 bases from V and 5 bases from J, with 9 bases between. CDR3 length: 12 residues. Germline-derived CDR1 and CDR2 are MNHEY and SVGEGT.

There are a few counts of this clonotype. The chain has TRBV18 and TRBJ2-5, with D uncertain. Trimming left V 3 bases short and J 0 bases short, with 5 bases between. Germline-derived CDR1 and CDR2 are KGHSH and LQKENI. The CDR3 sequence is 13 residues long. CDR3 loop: CASSPLYQETQYF. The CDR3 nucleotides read TGTGCCAGCTCACCTTTGTACCAAGAGACCCAGTACTTC.

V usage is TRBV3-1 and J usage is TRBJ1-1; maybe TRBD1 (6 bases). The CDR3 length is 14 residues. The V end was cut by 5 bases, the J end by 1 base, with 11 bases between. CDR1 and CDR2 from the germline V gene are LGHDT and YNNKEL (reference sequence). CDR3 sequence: CASSTWTANTEAFF. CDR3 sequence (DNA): TGTGCCAGCAGCACTTGGACAGCGAACACTGAAGCTTTCTTT. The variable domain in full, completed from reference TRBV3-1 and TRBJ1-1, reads DTAVSQTPKYLVTQMGNDKSIKCEQNLGHDTMYWYKQDSKKFLKIMFSYNNKELIINETVPNRFSPKSPDKAHLNLHINSLELGDSAVYFCASSTWTANTEAFFGQGTRLTVV.

The CDR3 DNA reads as TGCGCCAGCAGCTTGGAGGAGGTCTGGGAGACCCAGTACTTC. Its translation is CASSLEEVWETQYF. The genes are TRBV5-1 and TRBJ2-5, with D perhaps matching TRBD2 (5 bases). The CDR3 consists of 14 residues. The germline CDR1 and CDR2 sequences are SGHRS and YFSETQ. With 0 bases removed from V and 5 bases from J, the gap between germline ends came to 11 bases. The full variable domain, its missing parts supplied by reference TRBV5-1 and TRBJ2-5, is KAGVTQTPRYLIKTRGQQVTLSCSPISGHRSVSWYQQTPGQGLQFLFEYFSETQRNKGNFPGRFSGRQFSNSRSEMNVSTLELGDSALYLCASSLEEVWETQYFGPGTRLLVL.

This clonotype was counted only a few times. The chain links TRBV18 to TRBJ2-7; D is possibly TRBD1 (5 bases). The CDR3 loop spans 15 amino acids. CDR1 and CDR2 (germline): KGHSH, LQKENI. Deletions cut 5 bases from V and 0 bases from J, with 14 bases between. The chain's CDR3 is CASSTSGGHSYEQYV. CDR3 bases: TGTGCCAGCTCAACATCAGGTGGACACTCCTACGAGCAGTACGTC.

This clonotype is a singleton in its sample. The DNA for the CDR3 is TGTGCCAGCAGATCTACAGGGGGCGCCACAGATACGCAGTATTTT. Its protein product is CASRSTGGATDTQYF. This sequence joins TRBV27 and TRBJ2-3; 9 nucleotides line up with TRBD1. The germline CDR1 and CDR2 sequences are MNHEY and SMNVEV (reference sequence). J lost 2 bases, V lost 6 bases, and 6 bases had no gene match. This CDR3 has 15 residues.

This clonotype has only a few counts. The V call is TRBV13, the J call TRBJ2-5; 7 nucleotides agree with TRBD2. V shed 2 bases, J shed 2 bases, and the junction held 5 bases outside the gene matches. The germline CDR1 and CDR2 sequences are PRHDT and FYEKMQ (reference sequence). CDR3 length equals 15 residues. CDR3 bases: TGTGCCAGCAGCTTAAAGGCTAGCGGACAAGAGACCCAGTACTTC. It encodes CASSLKASGQETQYF.

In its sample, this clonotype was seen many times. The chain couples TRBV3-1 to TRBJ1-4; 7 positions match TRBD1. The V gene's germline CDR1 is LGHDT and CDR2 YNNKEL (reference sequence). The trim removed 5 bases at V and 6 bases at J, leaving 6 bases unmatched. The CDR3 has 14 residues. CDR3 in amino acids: CASSSRDSYEKLFF. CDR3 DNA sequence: TGTGCCAGCAGCTCCCGGGACAGTTATGAAAAACTGTTTTTT.

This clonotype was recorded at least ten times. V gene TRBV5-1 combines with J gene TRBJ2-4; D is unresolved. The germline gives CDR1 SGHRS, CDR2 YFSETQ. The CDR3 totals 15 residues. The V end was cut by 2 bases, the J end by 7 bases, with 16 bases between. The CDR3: CASSFLGLSANIQYF. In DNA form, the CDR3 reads TGCGCCAGCAGCTTCTTAGGTCTCTCAGCCAACATTCAGTACTTC.

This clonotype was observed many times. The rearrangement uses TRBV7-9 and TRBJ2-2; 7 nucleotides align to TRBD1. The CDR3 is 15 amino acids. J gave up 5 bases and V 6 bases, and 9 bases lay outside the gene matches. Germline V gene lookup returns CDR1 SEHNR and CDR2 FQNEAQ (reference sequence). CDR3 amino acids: CASSYRQGRTGELFF. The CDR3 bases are TGTGCCAGCAGTTACAGACAGGGTCGAACCGGGGAGCTGTTTTTT. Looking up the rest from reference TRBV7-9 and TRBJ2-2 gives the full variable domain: DTGVSQNPRHKITKRGQNVTFRCDPISEHNRLYWYRQTLGQGPEFLTYFQNEAQLEKSRLLSDRFSAERPKGSFSTLEIQRTEQGDSAMYLCASSYRQGRTGELFFGEGSRLTVL.

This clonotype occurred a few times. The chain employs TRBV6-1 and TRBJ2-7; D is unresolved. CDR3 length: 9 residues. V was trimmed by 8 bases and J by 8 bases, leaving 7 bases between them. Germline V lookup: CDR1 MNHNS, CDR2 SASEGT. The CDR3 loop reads CASSTKQYF. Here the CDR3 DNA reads TGTGCCAGCTCTACGAAGCAGTACTTC.

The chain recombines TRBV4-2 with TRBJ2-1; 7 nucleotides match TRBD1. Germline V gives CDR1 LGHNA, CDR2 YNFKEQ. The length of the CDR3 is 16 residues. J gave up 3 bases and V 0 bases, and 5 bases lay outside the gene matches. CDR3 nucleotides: TGTGCCAGCAGCCAAGATAACAGGGGTGGCTACAATGAGCAGTTCTTC. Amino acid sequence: CASSQDNRGGYNEQFF.

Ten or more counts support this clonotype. Written as DNA, the CDR3 is TGCAGCGCACAGGGGGAAAGCTCCTACGAGCAGTACTTC. It codes for CSAQGESSYEQYF. The chain uses TRBV29-1 and TRBJ2-7; 8 bases agree with TRBD1. Trimming took 7 bases from V and 0 from J; bases not matched to a gene: 5. The CDR3 loop spans 13 amino acids. The V gene's germline CDR1 is SQVTM and CDR2 ANQGSEA.

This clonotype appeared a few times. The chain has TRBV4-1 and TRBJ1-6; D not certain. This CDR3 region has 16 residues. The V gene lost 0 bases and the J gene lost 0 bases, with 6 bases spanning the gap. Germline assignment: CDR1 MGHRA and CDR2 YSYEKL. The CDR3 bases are TGCGCCAGCAGCCAAGATACGGGCTCCTATAATTCACCCCTCCACTTT. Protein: CASSQDTGSYNSPLHF.

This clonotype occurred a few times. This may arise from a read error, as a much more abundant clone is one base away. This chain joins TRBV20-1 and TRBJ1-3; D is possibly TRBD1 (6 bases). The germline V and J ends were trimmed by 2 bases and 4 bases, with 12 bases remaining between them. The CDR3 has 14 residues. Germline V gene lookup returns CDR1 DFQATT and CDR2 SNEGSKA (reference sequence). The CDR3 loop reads CSARKGGFGNTIYF. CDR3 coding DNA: TGCAGTGCTAGAAAGGGGGGGTTCGGAAACACCATATATTTT.

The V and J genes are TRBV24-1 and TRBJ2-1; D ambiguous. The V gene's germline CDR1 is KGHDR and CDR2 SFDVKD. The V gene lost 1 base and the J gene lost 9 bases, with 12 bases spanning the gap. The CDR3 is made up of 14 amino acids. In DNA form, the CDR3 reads TGTGCCACCAGTGATTTATCCGTGGGCGGTGAGCAGTTCTTC. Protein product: CATSDLSVGGEQFF.

The CDR3 sequence is CASSQEGGYNQPQHF. The CDR3 nucleotides are TGTGCCAGCAGCCAAGAAGGGGGCTACAATCAGCCCCAGCATTTT. V gene TRBV4-2 combines with J gene TRBJ1-5, with 7 bases matching TRBD1. V dropped 0 bases and J dropped 3; count of bases not matched to a gene: 2. The CDR3 contains 15 residues. Germline lookup yields CDR1 LGHNA and CDR2 YNFKEQ.

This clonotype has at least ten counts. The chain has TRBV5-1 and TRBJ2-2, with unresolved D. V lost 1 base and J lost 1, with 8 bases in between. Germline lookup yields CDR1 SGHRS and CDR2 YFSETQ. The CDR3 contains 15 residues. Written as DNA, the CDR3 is TGCGCCAGCAGCTTGCCGGCCTTGAACACCGGGGAGCTGTTTTTT. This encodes CASSLPALNTGELFF.

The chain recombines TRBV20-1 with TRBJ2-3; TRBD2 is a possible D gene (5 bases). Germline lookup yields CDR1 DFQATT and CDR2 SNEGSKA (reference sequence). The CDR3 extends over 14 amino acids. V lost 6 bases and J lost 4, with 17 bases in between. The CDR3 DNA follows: TGCAGTGCCCCGTATCCGGGAAGGGCAGATACGCAGTATTTT. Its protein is CSAPYPGRADTQYF.

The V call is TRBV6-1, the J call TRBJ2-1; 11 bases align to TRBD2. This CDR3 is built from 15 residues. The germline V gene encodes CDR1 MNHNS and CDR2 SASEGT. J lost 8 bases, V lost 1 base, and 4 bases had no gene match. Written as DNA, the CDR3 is TGTGCCAGCAGTGAAGGTACTAGCGGGAGAGATGAGCAGTTCTTC. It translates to CASSEGTSGRDEQFF.

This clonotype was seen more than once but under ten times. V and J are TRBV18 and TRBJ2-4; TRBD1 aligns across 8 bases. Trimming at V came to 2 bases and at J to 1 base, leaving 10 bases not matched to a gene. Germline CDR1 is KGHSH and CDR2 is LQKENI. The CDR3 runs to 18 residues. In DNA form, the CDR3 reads TGTGCCAGCTCACCAGCAATCCAGGGGGCTAGGGCCAAAAACATTCAGTACTTC. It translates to CASSPAIQGARAKNIQYF. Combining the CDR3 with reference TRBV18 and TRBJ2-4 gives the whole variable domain NAGVMQNPRHLVRRRGQEARLRCSPMKGHSHVYWYRQLPEEGLKFMVYLQKENIIDESGMPKERFSAEFPKEGPSILRIQQVVRGDSAAYFCASSPAIQGARAKNIQYFGAGTRLSVL.

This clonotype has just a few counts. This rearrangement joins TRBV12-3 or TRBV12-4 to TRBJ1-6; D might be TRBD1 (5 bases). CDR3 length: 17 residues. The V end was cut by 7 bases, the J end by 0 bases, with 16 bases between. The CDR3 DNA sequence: TGTGCCAGCATGCTTAGGGGTGGGGGCTCCTATAATTCACCCCTCCACTTT. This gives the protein CASMLRGGGSYNSPLHF.

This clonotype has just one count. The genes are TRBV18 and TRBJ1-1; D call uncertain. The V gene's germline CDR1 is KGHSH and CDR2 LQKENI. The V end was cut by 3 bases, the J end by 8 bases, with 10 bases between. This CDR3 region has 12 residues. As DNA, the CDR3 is TGTGCCAGCTCACCCCAGACTTGGGAAGCTTTCTTT. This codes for CASSPQTWEAFF. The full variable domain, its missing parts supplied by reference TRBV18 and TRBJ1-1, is NAGVMQNPRHLVRRRGQEARLRCSPMKGHSHVYWYRQLPEEGLKFMVYLQKENIIDESGMPKERFSAEFPKEGPSILRIQQVVRGDSAAYFCASSPQTWEAFFGQGTRLTVV.